The clone carrying this T cell receptor (beta chain) was seen at least ten times. This CDR3 comprises 15 residues. Germline trimming cut 6 bases from V and 4 bases from J; bases unmatched to any gene: 8. Germline V CDR1 and CDR2: MNHEY, SVGAGI. A single record per CDR3 protein comes from TCRdb applying MiXCR to the RACE reads. This sample yields 65,000 to 95,000 distinct CDR3 sequences, of which around 9.4% are seen a single time; 1.5% to 2% belongs to the top ten. Sample time point: healthy volunteer bleed at 6 weeks. The study extracted total RNA from unfractionated whole blood. The source of the sample is a study of human T cells and chemical hapten exposure. Background on the study: Among samples, TCR yields varied mainly because of small differences in pooled library volume.

Sequences were obtained from whole blood. This sequence was found in a female donor in good health. Some clones in this sample may be carry-over from other donors' samples. The chain links TRBV6-5 to TRBJ1-2; 10 nucleotides line up with TRBD1. The CDR3 is CASRMRQGAFYGYTF. The CDR3 coding sequence is TGTGCCAGCAGGATGCGACAGGGGGCATTCTATGGCTACACCTTC.